The rows below give T cell receptor beta chains drawn from one sample of a study of T-cell memory formation after mild COVID-19. Using its own MiXCR run on the 5' RACE reads, TCRdb lists one record per CDR3 protein. The table has some 310,000 distinct CDR3 sequences, around 20% seen once; the top ten hold around a fifth. The source material was PBMCs or a T cell subset sorted from them (not recorded which). The receptors derive from a man aged 18 to 30 who had mild COVID-19 (a few samples of this study predate the infection). Cell type and time point are not known. CDR3s include the opening cysteine and the closing phenylalanine or tryptophan. A D gene is named only where the DNA matches it firmly. Part of the rows lack a size; the others show once, few, many or a class for expanded clones.

D | J | V | size | DNA | CDR3
- | TRBJ2-3 | TRBV9 | - | TGTGCCAGCAGCCCCCTCAATCGGGGACCAGATACGCAGTATTTT | CASSPLNRGPDTQYF
- | TRBJ1-2 | TRBV12-3/TRBV12-4 | few | TGTGCCAGCAGTCGGGTGGGCTACACCTTC | CASSRVGYTF
- | TRBJ2-3 | TRBV5-1 | few | TGCGCCAGCAGCTTCTATAACCCCACAGATACGCAGTATTTT | CASSFYNPTDTQYF
TRBD2 | TRBJ2-3 | TRBV5-1 | few | TGCGCCAGCAGCTTGGTGGCTAGCGGGGAGATCACAGATACGCAGTATTTT | CASSLVASGEITDTQYF
- | TRBJ1-2 | TRBV6-2/TRBV6-3 | few | TGTGCCAGCAGTTTACGGGAGTTCTATGGCTACACCTTC | CASSLREFYGYTF
TRBD2 | TRBJ2-3 | TRBV20-1 | - | TGCAGTGCTAGAGCCGTAGCGGGGGGGCGATATACGCAGTATTTT | CSARAVAGGRYTQYF
- | TRBJ1-4 | TRBV7-2 | few | TGTGCCAGCAGCTTAGATAGCAGGGTGGCTAATGAAAAACTGTTTTTT | CASSLDSRVANEKLFF
TRBD2 | TRBJ2-1 | TRBV11-2 | - | TGTGCCAGCAGCTTAGTTAGGGCCAGCGGGGGTCCGTATGAGCAGTTCTTC | CASSLVRASGGPYEQFF
- | TRBJ1-4 | TRBV6-5 | many | TGTGCCAGCAGTTACTCGATCGGAGAAAAACTGTTTTTT | CASSYSIGEKLFF
- | TRBJ2-3 | TRBV29-1 | few | TGCAGCGTTGAGGGGAGCACAGATACGCAGTATTTT | CSVEGSTDTQYF
- | TRBJ2-7 | TRBV11-2 | - | TGTGCCAGCAGCTTAGATTTAATCTCCGAGCAGTACTTC | CASSLDLISEQYF
- | TRBJ2-7 | TRBV11-2 | - | TGTGCCAGCAGGTGGGACGGAGAAAACTCCTACGAGCAGTACTTC | CASRWDGENSYEQYF
- | TRBJ2-2 | TRBV7-2 | many | TGTGCCAGCAGCAGAGGGCCAGGGAACACCGGGGAGCTGTTTTTT | CASSRGPGNTGELFF
- | TRBJ2-7 | TRBV29-1 | few | TGCAGCGCGATCAAAAGTAGCTCCTACGAGCAGTACTTC | CSAIKSSSYEQYF
- | TRBJ2-7 | TRBV7-9 | many | TGTGCCAGCAGCTCCGGTCCGTACGAGCAGTACTTC | CASSSGPYEQYF
- | TRBJ2-1 | TRBV7-2 | few | TGTGCCAGCAGCTTAGTGGCGGGACAGACTTACAATGAGCAGTTCTTC | CASSLVAGQTYNEQFF
- | TRBJ1-5 | TRBV12-3/TRBV12-4 | - | TGTGCCAGCAGGAAGGACAGAAATAGCAATCAGCCCCAGCATTTT | CASRKDRNSNQPQHF
- | TRBJ1-2 | TRBV3-1 | few | TGTGCCAGCAGCCAAAACACACCTACTAACTATGGCTACACCTTC | CASSQNTPTNYGYTF
- | TRBJ2-5 | TRBV3-1 | many | TGTGCCAGCAGCCAAGGGCGCAGGGGAGAGACCCAGTACTTC | CASSQGRRGETQYF
- | TRBJ2-3 | TRBV6-2/TRBV6-3 | - | TGTGCCAGCAGTTACCGGGAAGATACGCAGTATTTT | CASSYREDTQYF
- | TRBJ2-5 | TRBV10-3 | few | TGTGCCATCAGTGAACTACAGGAGTACCAAGAGACCCAGTACTTC | CAISELQEYQETQYF
TRBD2 | TRBJ2-7 | TRBV6-2/TRBV6-3 | - | TGTGCCAGCAGTTACGGGAGGGACGAGCAGTACTTC | CASSYGRDEQYF
- | TRBJ1-4 | TRBV29-1 | few | TGCAGCGTTGGACAGAGTAATGAAAAACTGTTTTTT | CSVGQSNEKLFF
- | TRBJ1-5 | TRBV18 | - | TGTGCCAGCTCACCAGGGGCAGCCGGAGATCAGCCCCAGCATTTT | CASSPGAAGDQPQHF
TRBD2 | TRBJ2-2 | TRBV6-4 | - | TGTGCCAGCAGTGATGTAGCGGGGATCGGGGAGCTGTTTTTT | CASSDVAGIGELFF
- | TRBJ2-6 | TRBV6-2/TRBV6-3 | few | TGTGCCAGCAGAAACCCCACAGCTGGGGCCAACGTCCTGACTTTC | CASRNPTAGANVLTF
TRBD1 | TRBJ1-2 | TRBV7-2 | - | TGTGCCAGCAGCTTAGTCCCAGGGGGCCTTAAAGGCTACACCTTC | CASSLVPGGLKGYTF
- | TRBJ2-2 | TRBV9 | many | TGTGCCAGCAGTGTCGGGGGCACCGGGGAGCTGTTTTTT | CASSVGGTGELFF
- | TRBJ2-5 | TRBV4-1 | few | TGCGCCAGCAGGCCGGGACACAGTATCCAAGAGACCCAGTACTTC | CASRPGHSIQETQYF
- | TRBJ1-5 | TRBV4-3 | - | TGCGCCAGCAGCCAGCTCAGGGGTCAGCCCCAGCATTTT | CASSQLRGQPQHF
TRBD1 | TRBJ1-2 | TRBV4-1 | - | TGCGCCAGCAGTCCCGGGACAGTGCCTTACCCCTATGGCTACACCTTC | CASSPGTVPYPYGYTF
- | TRBJ2-3 | TRBV29-1 | - | TGCAGCGTTGATCGGCTTCAGGCGCAGTATTTT | CSVDRLQAQYF
- | TRBJ2-7 | TRBV11-2 | - | TGTGCCAGCAGCTTATTGGGATCCTTCTGGGTCGAGCAGTACTTC | CASSLLGSFWVEQYF
- | TRBJ1-3 | TRBV12-3/TRBV12-4 | many | TGCGCCAGCAGCTTGGGGAACACCATATATTTT | CASSLGNTIYF
- | TRBJ1-1 | TRBV11-3 | - | TGTGCCAGCAGCTTAGATGACCGGAAAGCTTTCTTT | CASSLDDRKAFF
TRBD1 | TRBJ2-1 | TRBV7-2 | - | TGTGCCAGCAGCTTAATACTAGGACAGGGGGTTTTCAATGAGCAGTTCTTC | CASSLILGQGVFNEQFF
- | TRBJ2-3 | TRBV29-1 | few | TGCAGCGTTGCCCGGACAGCCTACACAGATACGCAGTATTTT | CSVARTAYTDTQYF
- | TRBJ1-1 | TRBV7-2 | - | TGTGCCAGCAGCTCGTTCGGGGGGAGGAGTACTGAAGCTTTCTTT | CASSSFGGRSTEAFF
- | TRBJ2-1 | TRBV7-2 | - | TGTGCCAGCAGCCCCTTCACGGGTAATGAGCAGTTCTTC | CASSPFTGNEQFF
- | TRBJ2-3 | TRBV7-2 | many | TGTGCCAGCAGCCACTACACAGATACGCAGTATTTT | CASSHYTDTQYF
TRBD1 | TRBJ2-2 | TRBV4-2 | - | TGTGCCAGCAGCCCGAGCCCCGGGACAGGGACGAACACCGGGGAGCTGTTTTTT | CASSPSPGTGTNTGELFF
- | TRBJ2-2 | TRBV20-1 | few | TGCAGTGCCCTCCCGGGGGACCTCACCGGGGAGCTGTTTTTT | CSALPGDLTGELFF
TRBD2 | TRBJ2-5 | TRBV28 | few | TGTGCCAGCAGTTTAAGGAGACTAGCGGGGGCCCAAGAGACCCAGTACTTC | CASSLRRLAGAQETQYF
TRBD2 | TRBJ2-1 | TRBV20-1 | - | TGCAGTGCTAGTGGACTAGCGGGGGGCACCTCCTACAATGAGCAGTTCTTC | CSASGLAGGTSYNEQFF
TRBD2 | TRBJ2-3 | TRBV6-5 | - | TGTGCCAGCAGTCACCCTAGCGGGGGGGCTAGCACAGATACGCAGTATTTT | CASSHPSGGASTDTQYF
- | TRBJ2-2 | TRBV5-5 | - | TGTGCCAGCAGCTCCCCAGGACGGGTCGCTGGCACCGGGGAGCTGTTTTTT | CASSSPGRVAGTGELFF
TRBD1 | TRBJ2-3 | TRBV4-1 | few | TGCGCCAGCAGCTACGGACAGGGGAGGGCAGATACGCAGTATTTT | CASSYGQGRADTQYF
- | TRBJ1-5 | TRBV20-1 | - | TGCAGTGCTAGGGCTACAGGGACGGGCAATCAGCCCCAGCATTTT | CSARATGTGNQPQHF
TRBD1 | TRBJ2-5 | TRBV11-2 | - | TGTGCCAGCAGCAAAAGGGGACAGGGAAAGGGAGAGACCCAGTACTTC | CASSKRGQGKGETQYF
TRBD1 | TRBJ1-6 | TRBV20-1 | - | TGCAGTGCACCGGGACAGGGAGAAAGTTCACCCCTCCACTTT | CSAPGQGESSPLHF
- | TRBJ2-1 | TRBV6-2/TRBV6-3 | few | TGTGCCAGCAGGGCCGGGAGCCTGGCGGAGCAGTTCTTC | CASRAGSLAEQFF
TRBD1 | TRBJ1-1 | TRBV18 | few | TGTGCCAGCTATACAGGGGACCTCTACACTGAAGCTTTCTTT | CASYTGDLYTEAFF
TRBD2 | TRBJ2-5 | TRBV4-2 | few | TGTGCCAGCAGCCGACCACTAGCGGGGGGGCTAGGAACCCAGTACTTC | CASSRPLAGGLGTQYF
- | TRBJ2-7 | TRBV6-2/TRBV6-3 | few | TGTGCCAGCAGTCCCAATCGGCTAGATTACGAGCAGTACTTC | CASSPNRLDYEQYF
- | TRBJ1-1 | TRBV20-1 | - | TGTCAAAATTTTCCGGGTTCGGGAAGTTCAGCTTTCTTT | CQNFPGSGSSAFF
- | TRBJ1-1 | TRBV20-1 | - | TGCAGTGCTAGAAACCGGGTCTTGAACACTGAAGCTTTCTTT | CSARNRVLNTEAFF